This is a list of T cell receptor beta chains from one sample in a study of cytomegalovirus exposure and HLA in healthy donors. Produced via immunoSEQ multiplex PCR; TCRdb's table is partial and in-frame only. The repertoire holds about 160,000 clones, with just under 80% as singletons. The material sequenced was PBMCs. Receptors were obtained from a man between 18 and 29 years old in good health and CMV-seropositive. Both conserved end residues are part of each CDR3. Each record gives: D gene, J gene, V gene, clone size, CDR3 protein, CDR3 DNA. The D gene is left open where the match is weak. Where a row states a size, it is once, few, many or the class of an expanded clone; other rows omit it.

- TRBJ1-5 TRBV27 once CASSSRTETNQPQHF TGTGCCAGCAGTTCCCGGACAGAAACTAATCAGCCCCAGCATTTT
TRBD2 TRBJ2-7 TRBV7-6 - CASSSAGGTYEQYF TGTGCCAGCAGCTCGGCGGGAGGTACGTACGAGCAGTACTTC
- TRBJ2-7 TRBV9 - CASSDGQSYEQYF TGTGCCAGCAGCGATGGACAGAGCTACGAGCAGTACTTC
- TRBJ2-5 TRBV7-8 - CASSLEGGGETQYF TGTGCCAGCAGCTTAGAAGGGGGTGGTGAGACCCAGTACTTC
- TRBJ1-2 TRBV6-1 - CASSEGHSNYGYTF TGTGCCAGCAGTGAAGGGCACAGCAACTATGGCTACACCTTC
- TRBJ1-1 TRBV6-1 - CASRPGPWGDTEAFF TGTGCCAGCAGACCCGGGCCGTGGGGGGACACTGAAGCTTTCTTT
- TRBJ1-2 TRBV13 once CASSLLPNYGYTF TGTGCCAGCAGCCTTCTCCCTAACTATGGCTACACCTTC
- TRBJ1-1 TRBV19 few CASSIGPGLVAEAFF TGTGCCAGTAGTATAGGTCCGGGTTTGGTTGCTGAAGCTTTCTTT
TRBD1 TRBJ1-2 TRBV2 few CASSLLPGQGGHGYTF TGTGCCAGCAGTCTACTACCGGGACAGGGTGGGCATGGCTACACCTTC
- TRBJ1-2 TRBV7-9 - CASSLSVGGNYGYTF TGTGCCAGCAGCTTAAGCGTCGGAGGTAACTATGGCTACACCTTC
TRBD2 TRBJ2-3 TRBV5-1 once CASSATSGTDTQYF TGCGCCAGCAGCGCGACTAGCGGCACAGATACGCAGTATTTT
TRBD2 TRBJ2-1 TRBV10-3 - CAISPGGNNEQFF TGTGCCATCAGCCCCGGGGGGAACAATGAGCAGTTCTTC
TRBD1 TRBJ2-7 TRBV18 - CASSKGTGDSYEQYF TGTGCCAGCTCAAAAGGGACAGGGGACTCCTACGAGCAGTACTTC
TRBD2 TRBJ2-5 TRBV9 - CASSGGLAGSETQYF TGTGCCAGCAGCGGGGGACTAGCGGGATCAGAGACCCAGTACTTC
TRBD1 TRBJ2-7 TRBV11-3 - CASSLTGGFYEQYF TGTGCCAGCAGCTTGACAGGGGGATTCTACGAGCAGTACTTC
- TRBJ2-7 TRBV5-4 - CASSSGVGSRYEQYF TGTGCCAGCAGCTCTGGGGTGGGGAGCCGTTACGAGCAGTACTTC
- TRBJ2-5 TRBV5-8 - CASSPRSGETQYF TGTGCCAGCAGCCCACGGTCGGGAGAGACCCAGTACTTC
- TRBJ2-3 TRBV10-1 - CASRKDRPTDTQYF TGCGCCAGCAGAAAGGACAGACCCACAGATACGCAGTATTTT
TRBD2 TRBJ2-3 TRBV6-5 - CASSYFSGLFRDTQYF TGTGCCAGCAGTTACTTCTCGGGACTATTTCGGGATACGCAGTATTTT
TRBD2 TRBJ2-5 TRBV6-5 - CASSYFPVGGEQYF TGTGCCAGCAGTTACTTCCCGGTGGGGGGGGAGCAGTACTTC
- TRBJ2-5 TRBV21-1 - CASTSGWTSGTFQETQYF TGTGCCAGCACAAGCGGGTGGACTAGCGGGACCTTCCAAGAGACCCAGTACTTC
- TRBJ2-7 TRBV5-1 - CASSFVGTEPYEQYF TGCGCCAGCAGCTTTGTTGGGACTGAGCCGTACGAGCAGTACTTC